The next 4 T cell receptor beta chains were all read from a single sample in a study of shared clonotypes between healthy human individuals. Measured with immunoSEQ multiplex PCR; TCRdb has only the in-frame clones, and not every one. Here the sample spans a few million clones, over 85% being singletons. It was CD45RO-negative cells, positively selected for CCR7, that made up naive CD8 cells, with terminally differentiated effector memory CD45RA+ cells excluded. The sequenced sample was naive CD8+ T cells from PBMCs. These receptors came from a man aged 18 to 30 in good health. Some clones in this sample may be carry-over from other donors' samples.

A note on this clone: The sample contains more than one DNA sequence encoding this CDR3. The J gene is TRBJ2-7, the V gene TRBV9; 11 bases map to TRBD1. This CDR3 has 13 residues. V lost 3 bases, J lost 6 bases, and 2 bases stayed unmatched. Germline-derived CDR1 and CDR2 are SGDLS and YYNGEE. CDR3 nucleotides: TGTGCCAGCAGCGCGGGACAGGGGGGCGAGCAGTACTTC. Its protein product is CASSAGQGGEQYF.

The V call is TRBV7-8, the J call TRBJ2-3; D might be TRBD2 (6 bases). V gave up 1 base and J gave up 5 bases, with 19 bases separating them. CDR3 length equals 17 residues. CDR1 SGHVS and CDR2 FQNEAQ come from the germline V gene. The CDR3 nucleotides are TGTGCCAGCAGCTTAGTCGTACGGGAGACGAGAGAAGATACGCAGTATTTT. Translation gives CASSLVVRETREDTQYF.

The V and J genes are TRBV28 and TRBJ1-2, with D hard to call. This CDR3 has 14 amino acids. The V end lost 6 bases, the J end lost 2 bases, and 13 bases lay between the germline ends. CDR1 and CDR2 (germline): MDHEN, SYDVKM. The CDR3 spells CASSHGTGNYGYTF. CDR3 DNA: TGTGCCAGCAGCCATGGTACGGGGAACTATGGCTACACCTTC.

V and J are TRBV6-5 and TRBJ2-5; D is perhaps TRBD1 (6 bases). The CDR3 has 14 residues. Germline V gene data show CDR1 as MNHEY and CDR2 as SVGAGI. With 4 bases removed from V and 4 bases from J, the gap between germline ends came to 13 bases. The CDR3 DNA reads TGTGCCAGCAGTTCTTGGACAGCTCGAGAGACCCAGTACTTC. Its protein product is CASSSWTARETQYF.